Below, 20 T cell receptor beta chains from the same sample are listed, as sequenced in a study of identical twins. One entry per CDR3 protein, called by TCRdb with MiXCR from the 5' RACE reads. The repertoire consists of about 730,000 distinct CDR3 sequences, with approximately 21% occurring once and the leading ten covering approximately 4.3%. These same records also appear under a second study, on T cells expressing NK-cell markers.

The sequencing sample was made of PBMCs. All receptors come from a woman under 30 in good health.

A few counts support this clonotype. The V and J genes are TRBV9 and TRBJ2-5, with 9 bases identical to TRBD1. V dropped 4 bases and J dropped 5; count of bases not matched to a gene: 6. The V gene's germline CDR1 is SGDLS and CDR2 YYNGEE. This CDR3 spans 14 amino acids. DNA of the CDR3: TGTGCCAGCAGCTCGTGGACAGGGGAGGAGACCCAGTACTTC. Protein product: CASSSWTGEETQYF.

V usage is TRBV10-3 and J usage is TRBJ2-3; 10 nucleotides match TRBD2. V shed 5 bases, J shed 4 bases, and the junction held 0 bases outside the gene matches. Germline CDR1 reads ENHRY; CDR2 reads SYGVKD. This CDR3 spans 13 amino acids. The CDR3 reads CAISSGGADTQYF. The CDR3 region has the DNA TGTGCCATCAGTAGCGGGGGGGCAGATACGCAGTATTTT.

This clonotype has only a few counts. V gene TRBV20-1 combines with J gene TRBJ2-7; D is unclear. CDR3 length: 11 residues. Deletions cut 0 bases from V and 9 bases from J, with 9 bases between. Germline CDR1 reads DFQATT; CDR2 reads SNEGSKA (reference sequence). CDR3 sequence reads: CSARETSGQYF. CDR3 bases: TGCAGTGCTAGAGAAACCTCGGGGCAGTACTTC.

This clonotype was picked up many times. This sequence joins TRBV6-5 and TRBJ2-1; no reliable D call. Germline CDR1 is MNHEY and CDR2 is SVGAGI. The CDR3 runs to 15 residues. Trimming took off 0 bases at V and 7 bases at J, with 13 bases between the two ends. CDR3 sequence reads: CASSYSKARSNEQFF. Here the CDR3 DNA reads TGTGCCAGCAGTTACTCGAAAGCTCGATCAAATGAGCAGTTCTTC.

The chain is built from TRBV29-1 and TRBJ2-3, with D tentatively TRBD1 (5 bases). The CDR3 extends over 11 amino acids. CDR1 is SQVTM and CDR2 is ANQGSEA in the germline V gene. V shed 8 bases and J shed 6 bases, with 12 bases lying between them. CDR3 protein: CSTRESDTQYF. The CDR3 nucleotides are TGCAGCACCAGGGAATCGGATACGCAGTATTTT.

There are a few counts of this clonotype. The chain employs TRBV20-1 and TRBJ2-5; 10 bases are a match to TRBD2. Germline CDR1 and CDR2: DFQATT and SNEGSKA (reference sequence). V was pared by 0 bases and J by 4 bases, with 2 bases of the junction left unmatched. CDR3 size: 14 residues. For the CDR3, the DNA is TGCAGTGCTAGAGATGGACTAGCGGTAGAGACCCAGTACTTC. Its translation is CSARDGLAVETQYF.

The chain recombines TRBV29-1 with TRBJ2-1; 9 nucleotides match TRBD2. Germline CDR1 and CDR2: SQVTM and ANQGSEA. The CDR3 sequence is 13 residues long. V lost 5 bases and J lost 7; bases outside the gene matches: 6. The CDR3 DNA reads as TGCAGCGTTAGGCGGGGACTAGCAAATGAGCAGTTCTTC. It encodes CSVRRGLANEQFF.

This clonotype was seen a few times. The chain recombines TRBV12-3 or TRBV12-4 with TRBJ1-1, with TRBD1 as a possible D gene (6 bases). The germline V and J ends were trimmed by 3 bases and 4 bases, with 12 bases remaining between them. The CDR3 has 14 amino acids. DNA for the CDR3: TGTGCCAGCAGTTTGCAGGGCAGGGGCACTGAAGCTTTCTTT. As protein: CASSLQGRGTEAFF.

This clonotype was detected a few times. One end of the junction fails to match germline, which may point to a read error. CDR3 in amino acids: CASILAGYDNEQFF. DNA of the CDR3: TGTGCCAGCATTTTAGCGGGATACGACAATGAGCAGTTCTTC. This chain joins TRBV12-3 or TRBV12-4 and TRBJ2-1; 8 positions agree with TRBD2. The CDR3 has 14 residues.

J is TRBJ1-2 and V is TRBV27, with no clear D. Trimming cost V 5 bases and J 3 bases, with 16 bases left between them. CDR3 length equals 15 residues. Germline V gene lookup returns CDR1 MNHEY and CDR2 SMNVEV (reference sequence). CDR3 nucleotide sequence: TGTGCCAGCAGTCCCGACCCGCCACCGCACTATGGCTACACCTTC. Its protein is CASSPDPPPHYGYTF.

V usage is TRBV30 and J usage is TRBJ2-3; 14 bases are a match to TRBD2. CDR3 size: 16 residues. After removal of 2 bases from V and 6 bases from J, the junction contained 7 bases not matched to a gene. Germline V CDR1 and CDR2: GTSNPN, SVGIG (reference sequence). CDR3: CAWSLGLAGGSDTQYF. The CDR3 DNA follows: TGTGCCTGGAGTCTCGGACTAGCGGGAGGCTCTGATACGCAGTATTTT.

This clonotype was recorded a few times. The V gene is TRBV20-1, the J gene TRBJ2-1; 10 nucleotides agree with TRBD2. Germline-derived CDR1 and CDR2 are DFQATT and SNEGSKA (reference sequence). Trimming took 5 bases from V and 5 from J; bases not matched to a gene: 9. This CDR3 spans 15 amino acids. The CDR3 loop reads CSAPLAGGGDNEQFF. The CDR3 bases are TGCAGTGCTCCCTTAGCGGGAGGCGGGGACAATGAGCAGTTCTTC.

The rearrangement uses TRBV13 and TRBJ2-1; perhaps TRBD1 as D (6 bases). Deletions cut 1 base from V and 5 bases from J, with 15 bases between. This CDR3 has 16 residues. In germline, CDR1 is PRHDT, CDR2 FYEKMQ (reference sequence). DNA of the CDR3: TGTGCCAGCAGCTTAGCTAGGGGGACCCTCCACAATGAGCAGTTCTTC. Translation gives CASSLARGTLHNEQFF. The entire variable domain, with the rest obtained from reference TRBV13 and TRBJ2-1, is as follows: AAGVIQSPRHLIKEKRETATLKCYPIPRHDTVYWYQQGPGQDPQFLISFYEKMQSDKGSIPDRFSAQQFSDYHSELNMSSLELGDSALYFCASSLARGTLHNEQFFGPGTRLTVL.

The V call is TRBV7-2, the J call TRBJ1-4; D not certain. Germline CDR1 reads SGHTA; CDR2 reads FQGNSA. V was cut by 5 bases and J by 3 bases, with 10 bases left in between. The CDR3 consists of 14 residues. The CDR3 coding sequence is TGTGCCAGCAGCCTCCTTTCAGCTAATGAAAAACTGTTTTTT. Its translation is CASSLLSANEKLFF. The whole variable domain, filled in from reference TRBV7-2 and TRBJ1-4, reads GAGVSQSPSNKVTEKGKDVELRCDPISGHTALYWYRQSLGQGLEFLIYFQGNSAPDKSGLPSDRFSAERTGGSVSTLTIQRTQQEDSAVYLCASSLLSANEKLFFGSGTQLSVL.

The genes are TRBV20-1 and TRBJ1-1; tentative D call: TRBD1 (5 bases). The CDR3 contains 14 residues. Per germline, CDR1 DFQATT and CDR2 SNEGSKA (reference sequence). Trimming removed 1 base at V and 5 bases at J, with 14 bases between. The CDR3 nucleotides are TGCAGTGCTAGAGTCTGGGGGACGGGGACTGAAGCTTTCTTT. This sequence encodes CSARVWGTGTEAFF.

This clonotype was counted between two and nine times. The chain has TRBV10-2 and TRBJ2-5, with D unclear. This CDR3 contains 14 residues. V lost 5 bases, J lost 5 bases, and 15 bases lay in between. Germline values: CDR1 WSHSY, CDR2 SAAADI. In nucleotides, the CDR3 is TGCGCCAGCAGTAGTCCCCCAGCTGTCGAGACCCAGTACTTC. Amino acid sequence: CASSSPPAVETQYF.

The chain joins TRBV12-3 or TRBV12-4 to TRBJ2-1; 7 positions match TRBD2. Trimming removed 6 bases from V and 6 bases from J; junction bases left unmatched: 11. The CDR3 covers 15 residues. The CDR3 DNA is TGTGCCAGCAGCTTGCGACTAGCAGAAGGCAATGAGCAGTTCTTC. Translation: CASSLRLAEGNEQFF.

The V gene is TRBV11-3, the J gene TRBJ1-2, with TRBD1 matching 9 bases. The CDR3 has 14 amino acids. CDR1 and CDR2 (germline): SGHNT, YENEEA. V lost 1 base to trimming and J lost 6 bases; unmatched junction nucleotides: 3. CDR3 protein: CASSLGTGEHGYTF. CDR3 nucleotides: TGTGCCAGCAGCTTAGGGACAGGGGAACATGGCTACACCTTC.

The chain employs TRBV5-1 and TRBJ2-1, with 11 bases matching TRBD2. Germline V gives CDR1 SGHRS, CDR2 YFSETQ. The CDR3 is 18 residues long. The V and J ends lost 3 bases and 0 bases, in that order; junction bases with no gene match: 8. In DNA, the CDR3 is TGCGCCAGCAGCTCGGGACTAGCGGTTAAGAGCTCCTACAATGAGCAGTTCTTC. Translation gives CASSSGLAVKSSYNEQFF. The full variable domain, in which reference TRBV5-1 and TRBJ2-1 provide the parts outside the CDR3, is KAGVTQTPRYLIKTRGQQVTLSCSPISGHRSVSWYQQTPGQGLQFLFEYFSETQRNKGNFPGRFSGRQFSNSRSEMNVSTLELGDSALYLCASSSGLAVKSSYNEQFFGPGTRLTVL.

This clonotype was picked up many times. The J gene is TRBJ2-7, the V gene TRBV20-1; D gene unclear. V was shortened by 5 bases and J by 4 bases, with 12 bases between the two germline ends. Germline V lookup: CDR1 DFQATT, CDR2 SNEGSKA (reference sequence). The CDR3 has 12 residues. Here the CDR3 DNA reads TGCAGTGCTTTACCCGACCGGTACGAGCAGTACTTC. Residues: CSALPDRYEQYF.